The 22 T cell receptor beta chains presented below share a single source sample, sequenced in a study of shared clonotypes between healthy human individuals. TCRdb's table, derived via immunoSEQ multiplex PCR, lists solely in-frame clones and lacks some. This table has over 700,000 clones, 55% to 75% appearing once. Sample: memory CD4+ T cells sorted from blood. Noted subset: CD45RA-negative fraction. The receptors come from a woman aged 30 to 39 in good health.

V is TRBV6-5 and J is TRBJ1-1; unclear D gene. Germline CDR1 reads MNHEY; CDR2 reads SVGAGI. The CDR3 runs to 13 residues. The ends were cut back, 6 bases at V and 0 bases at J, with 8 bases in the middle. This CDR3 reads CASRRLMNTEAFF. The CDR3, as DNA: TGTGCCAGCAGGAGACTCATGAACACTGAAGCTTTCTTT.

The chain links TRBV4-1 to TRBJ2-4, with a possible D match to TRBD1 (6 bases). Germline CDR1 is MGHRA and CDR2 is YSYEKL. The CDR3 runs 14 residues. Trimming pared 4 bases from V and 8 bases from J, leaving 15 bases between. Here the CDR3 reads CASSPLGAGDIQYF. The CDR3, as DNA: TGCGCCAGCAGCCCCCTCGGAGCAGGGGACATTCAGTACTTC.

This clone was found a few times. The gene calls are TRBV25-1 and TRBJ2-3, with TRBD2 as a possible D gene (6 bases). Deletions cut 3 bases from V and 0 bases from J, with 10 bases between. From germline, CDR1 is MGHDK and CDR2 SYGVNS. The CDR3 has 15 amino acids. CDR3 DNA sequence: TGTGCCAGCAGTGAGGCAGGAGGGAGCACAGATACGCAGTATTTT. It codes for CASSEAGGSTDTQYF.

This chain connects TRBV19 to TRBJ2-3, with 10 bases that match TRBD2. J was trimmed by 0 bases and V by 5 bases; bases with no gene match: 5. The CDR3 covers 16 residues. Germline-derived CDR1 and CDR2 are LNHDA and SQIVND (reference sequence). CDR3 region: CASSPRLAGSTDTQYF. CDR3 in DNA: TGTGCCAGTAGTCCCCGACTAGCGGGTAGCACAGATACGCAGTATTTT.

DNA for the CDR3: TGTGCCATCAGTGAGTTGGCAGGGACGCCTAACTATGGCTACACCTTC. Protein sequence: CAISELAGTPNYGYTF. The chain joins TRBV10-3 to TRBJ1-2, with a possible D match to TRBD1 (5 bases). The CDR3 runs 16 residues. Deletions cut 1 base from V and 0 bases from J, with 12 bases between. Per germline, CDR1 ENHRY and CDR2 SYGVKD.

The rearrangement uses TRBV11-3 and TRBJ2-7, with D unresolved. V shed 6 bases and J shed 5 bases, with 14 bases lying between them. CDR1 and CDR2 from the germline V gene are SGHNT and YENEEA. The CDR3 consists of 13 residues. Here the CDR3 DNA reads TGTGCCAGCAGTCTCGGGCGATTCGACGAGCAGTACTTC. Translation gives CASSLGRFDEQYF.

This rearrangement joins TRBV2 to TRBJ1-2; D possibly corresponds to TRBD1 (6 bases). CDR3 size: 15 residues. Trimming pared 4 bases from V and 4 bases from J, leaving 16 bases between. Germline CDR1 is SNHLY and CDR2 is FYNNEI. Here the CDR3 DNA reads TGTGCCAGCAGTGCCTTTGGGGGGCTGAGCTATGGCTACACCTTC. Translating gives CASSAFGGLSYGYTF.

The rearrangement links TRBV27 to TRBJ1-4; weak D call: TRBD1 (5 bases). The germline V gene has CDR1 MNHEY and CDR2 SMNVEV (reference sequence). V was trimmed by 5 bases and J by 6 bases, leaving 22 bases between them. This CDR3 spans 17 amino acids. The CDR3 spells CASSGYGPLGGDEKLFF. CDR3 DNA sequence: TGTGCCAGCAGTGGGTACGGGCCCCTTGGAGGGGATGAAAAACTGTTTTTT.

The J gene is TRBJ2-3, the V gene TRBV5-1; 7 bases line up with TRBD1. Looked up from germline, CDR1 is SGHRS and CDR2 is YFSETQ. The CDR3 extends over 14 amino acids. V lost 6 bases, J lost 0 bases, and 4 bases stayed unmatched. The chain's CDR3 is CASNRGTSTDTQYF. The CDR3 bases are TGCGCCAGCAACAGGGGTACTAGCACAGATACGCAGTATTTT. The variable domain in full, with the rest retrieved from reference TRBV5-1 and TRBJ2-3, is KAGVTQTPRYLIKTRGQQVTLSCSPISGHRSVSWYQQTPGQGLQFLFEYFSETQRNKGNFPGRFSGRQFSNSRSEMNVSTLELGDSALYLCASNRGTSTDTQYFGPGTRLTVL.

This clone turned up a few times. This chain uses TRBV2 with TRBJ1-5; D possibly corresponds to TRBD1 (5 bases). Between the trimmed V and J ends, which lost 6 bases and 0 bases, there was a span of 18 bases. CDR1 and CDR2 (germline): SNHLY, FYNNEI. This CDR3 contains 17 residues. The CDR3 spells CASRAGTLRDSNQPQHF. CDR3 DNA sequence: TGTGCCAGCAGAGCCGGGACCCTGAGAGATAGCAATCAGCCCCAGCATTTT.

CDR3 in DNA: TGTGCCAGCAGCTTAGGACAGGGAGAGGGAGCTTTCTTT. Protein: CASSLGQGEGAFF. This chain uses TRBV7-2 with TRBJ1-1; 7 bases agree with TRBD1. Trimming removed 1 base from V and 10 bases from J; junction bases left unmatched: 6. The germline V gene encodes CDR1 SGHTA and CDR2 FQGNSA. The CDR3 length is 13 residues. The whole variable domain, filled in from reference TRBV7-2 and TRBJ1-1, reads GAGVSQSPSNKVTEKGKDVELRCDPISGHTALYWYRQSLGQGLEFLIYFQGNSAPDKSGLPSDRFSAERTGGSVSTLTIQRTQQEDSAVYLCASSLGQGEGAFFGQGTRLTVV.

The CDR3 coding sequence is TGTGCCAGCAGATCCACTAGCGGAGACTCCTACGAGCAGTACTTC. Its protein product is CASRSTSGDSYEQYF. The J gene is TRBJ2-7, the V gene TRBV28; 8 bases are shared with TRBD2. V was clipped by 6 bases and J by 0 bases; unmatched bases: 7. Germline loops: CDR1 MDHEN, CDR2 SYDVKM. The CDR3 contains 15 residues.

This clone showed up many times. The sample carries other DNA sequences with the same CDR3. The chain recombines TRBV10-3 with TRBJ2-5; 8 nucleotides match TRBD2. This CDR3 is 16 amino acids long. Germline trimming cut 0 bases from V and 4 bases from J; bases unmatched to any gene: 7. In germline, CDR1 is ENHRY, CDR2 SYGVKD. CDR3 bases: TGTGCCATCAGTGAGTCTGGAGCGGGAGAGGGAGAGACCCAGTACTTC. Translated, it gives CAISESGAGEGETQYF.

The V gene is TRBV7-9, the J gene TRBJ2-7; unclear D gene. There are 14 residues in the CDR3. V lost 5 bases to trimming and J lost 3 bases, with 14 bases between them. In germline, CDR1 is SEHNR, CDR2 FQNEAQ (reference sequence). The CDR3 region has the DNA TGTGCCAGCAGCCAACCTTCGCACAGCTACGAGCAGTACTTC. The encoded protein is CASSQPSHSYEQYF.

The CDR3 bases are TGTGCCAGCAGTCCGGCGTATACTAGCGGGCAAGAGACCCAGTACTTC. This gives the protein CASSPAYTSGQETQYF. The chain has TRBV2 and TRBJ2-5; the match to TRBD2 covers 9 bases. Germline V lookup: CDR1 SNHLY, CDR2 FYNNEI. The CDR3 sequence is 16 residues long. J gave up 2 bases and V 5 bases, and 9 bases lay outside the gene matches. The full variable domain, with the rest looked up from reference TRBV2 and TRBJ2-5, is EPEVTQTPSHQVTQMGQEVILRCVPISNHLYFYWYRQILGQKVEFLVSFYNNEISEKSEIFDDQFSVERPDGSNFTLKIRSTKLEDSAMYFCASSPAYTSGQETQYFGPGTRLLVL.

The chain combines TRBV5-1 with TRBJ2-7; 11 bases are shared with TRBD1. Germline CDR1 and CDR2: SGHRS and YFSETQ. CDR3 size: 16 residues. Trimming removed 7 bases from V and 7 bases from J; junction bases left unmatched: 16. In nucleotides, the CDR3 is TGCGCCAGCTCGTCCTTGAAGGGACAGGGGGGGGAAGAGCAGTACTTC. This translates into CASSSLKGQGGEEQYF.

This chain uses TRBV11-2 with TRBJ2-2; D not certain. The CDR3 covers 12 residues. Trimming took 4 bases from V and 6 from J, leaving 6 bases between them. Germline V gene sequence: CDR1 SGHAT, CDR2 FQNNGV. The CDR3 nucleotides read TGTGCCAGCAGCTCAGTGGCCGGGGAGCTGTTTTTT. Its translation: CASSSVAGELFF.

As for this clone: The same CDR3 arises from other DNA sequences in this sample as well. The CDR3 sequence is CASSPASTDTQYF. The CDR3 nucleotides are TGTGCCAGCTCACCGGCCTCCACAGATACGCAGTATTTT. The rearrangement joins TRBV18 to TRBJ2-3; no clear D gene. Between the trimmed V and J ends, which lost 3 bases and 2 bases, there was a span of 6 bases. The CDR3 extends over 13 amino acids. CDR1 KGHSH and CDR2 LQKENI come from the germline V gene.

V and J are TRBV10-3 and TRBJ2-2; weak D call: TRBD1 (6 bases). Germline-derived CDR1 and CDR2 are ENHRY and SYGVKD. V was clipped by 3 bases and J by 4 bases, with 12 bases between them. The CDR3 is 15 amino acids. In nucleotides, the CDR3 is TGTGCCATCAGTGATGACAGGTCCGTCACCGGGGAGCTGTTTTTT. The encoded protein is CAISDDRSVTGELFF.

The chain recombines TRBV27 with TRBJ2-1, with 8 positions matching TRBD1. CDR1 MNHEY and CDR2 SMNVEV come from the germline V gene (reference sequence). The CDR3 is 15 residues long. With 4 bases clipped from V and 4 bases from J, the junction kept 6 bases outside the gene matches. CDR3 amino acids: CASSSVDRVYNEQFF. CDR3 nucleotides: TGTGCCAGCAGTTCGGTGGACAGGGTATACAATGAGCAGTTCTTC.

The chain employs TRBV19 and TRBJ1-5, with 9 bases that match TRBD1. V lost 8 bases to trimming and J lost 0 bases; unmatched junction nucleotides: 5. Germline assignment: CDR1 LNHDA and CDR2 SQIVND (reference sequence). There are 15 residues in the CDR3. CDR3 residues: CASVDRGLSNQPQHF. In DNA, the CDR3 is TGTGCCAGTGTGGACAGGGGCCTTAGCAATCAGCCCCAGCATTTT. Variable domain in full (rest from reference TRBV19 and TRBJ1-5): DGGITQSPKYLFRKEGQNVTLSCEQNLNHDAMYWYRQDPGQGLRLIYYSQIVNDFQKGDIAEGYSVSREKKESFPLTVTSAQKNPTAFYLCASVDRGLSNQPQHFGDGTRLSIL.

The CDR3 nucleotides are TGTGCCAGCTCACCACTTGCTAGCGGGCTTCAAGAGACCCAGTACTTC. Translating gives CASSPLASGLQETQYF. This chain links TRBV18 with TRBJ2-5; 8 bases agree with TRBD2. The CDR3 runs 16 residues. Trimming cost V 1 base and J 2 bases; bases outside gene matches: 6. Germline lookup yields CDR1 KGHSH and CDR2 LQKENI.